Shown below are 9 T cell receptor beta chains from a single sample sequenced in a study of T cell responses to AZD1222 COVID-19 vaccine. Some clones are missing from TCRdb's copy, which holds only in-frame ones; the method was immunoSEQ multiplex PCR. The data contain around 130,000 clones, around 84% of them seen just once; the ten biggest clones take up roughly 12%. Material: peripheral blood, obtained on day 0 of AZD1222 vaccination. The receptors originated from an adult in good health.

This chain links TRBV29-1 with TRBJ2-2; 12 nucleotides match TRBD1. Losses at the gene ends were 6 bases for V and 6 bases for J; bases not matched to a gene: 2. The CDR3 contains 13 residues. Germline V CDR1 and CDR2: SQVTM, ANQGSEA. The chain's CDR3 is CSVGQGAAGELFF. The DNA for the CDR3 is TGCAGCGTGGGACAGGGGGCTGCCGGGGAGCTGTTTTTT.

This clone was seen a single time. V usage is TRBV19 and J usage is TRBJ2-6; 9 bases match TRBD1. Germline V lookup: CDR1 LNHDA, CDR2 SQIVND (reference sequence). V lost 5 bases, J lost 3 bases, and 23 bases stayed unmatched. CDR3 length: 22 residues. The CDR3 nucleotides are TGTGCCAGTAGTCGCCTGAGGGGCGGGACAGGGACCATCCTGAATGGGGCCAACGTCCTGACTTTC. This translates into CASSRLRGGTGTILNGANVLTF.

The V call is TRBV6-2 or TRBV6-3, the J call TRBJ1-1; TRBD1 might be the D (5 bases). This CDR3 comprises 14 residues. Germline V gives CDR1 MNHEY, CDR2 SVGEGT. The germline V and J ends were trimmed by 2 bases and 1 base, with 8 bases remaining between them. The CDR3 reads CASSYPGQNTEAFF. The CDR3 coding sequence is TGTGCCAGCAGTTACCCTGGACAGAACACTGAAGCTTTCTTT.

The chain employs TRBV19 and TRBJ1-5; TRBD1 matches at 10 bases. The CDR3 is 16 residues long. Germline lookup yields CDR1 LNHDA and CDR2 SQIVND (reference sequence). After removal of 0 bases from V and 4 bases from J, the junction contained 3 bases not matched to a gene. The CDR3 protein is CASSIEGQGLNQPQHF. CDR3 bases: TGTGCCAGTAGTATAGAGGGACAGGGGTTAAATCAGCCCCAGCATTTT.

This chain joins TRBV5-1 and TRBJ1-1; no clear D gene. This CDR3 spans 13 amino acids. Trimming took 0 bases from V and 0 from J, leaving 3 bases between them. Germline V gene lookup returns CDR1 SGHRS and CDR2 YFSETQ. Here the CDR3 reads CASSLGLNTEAFF. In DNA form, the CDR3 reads TGCGCCAGCAGCTTGGGATTGAACACTGAAGCTTTCTTT.

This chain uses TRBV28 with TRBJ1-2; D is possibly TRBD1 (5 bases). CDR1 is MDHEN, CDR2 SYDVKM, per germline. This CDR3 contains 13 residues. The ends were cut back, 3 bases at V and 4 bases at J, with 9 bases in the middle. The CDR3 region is CASSLPGIYGYTF. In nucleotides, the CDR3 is TGTGCCAGCAGTTTGCCAGGGATCTATGGCTACACCTTC.

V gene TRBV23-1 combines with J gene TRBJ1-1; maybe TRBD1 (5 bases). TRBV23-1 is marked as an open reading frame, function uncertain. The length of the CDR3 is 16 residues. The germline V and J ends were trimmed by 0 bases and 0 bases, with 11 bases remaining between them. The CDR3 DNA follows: TGCGCCAGCAGTCAATCACCAGGGACTTTGAACACTGAAGCTTTCTTT. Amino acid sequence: CASSQSPGTLNTEAFF.

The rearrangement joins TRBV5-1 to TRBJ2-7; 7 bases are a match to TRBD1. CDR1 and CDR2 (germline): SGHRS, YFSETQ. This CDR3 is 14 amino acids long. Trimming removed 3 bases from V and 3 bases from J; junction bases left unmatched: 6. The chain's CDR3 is CASSSLDRDYEQYF. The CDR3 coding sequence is TGCGCCAGCAGCTCCTTAGACAGGGACTACGAGCAGTACTTC.

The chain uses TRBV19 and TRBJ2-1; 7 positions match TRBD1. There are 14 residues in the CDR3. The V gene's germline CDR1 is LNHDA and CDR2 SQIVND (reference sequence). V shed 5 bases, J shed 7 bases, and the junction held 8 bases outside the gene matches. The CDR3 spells CASSPGTVGNEQFF. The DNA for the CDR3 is TGTGCCAGTAGTCCCGGGACAGTGGGTAATGAGCAGTTCTTC.